This T cell receptor (beta chain) was recorded in a study of cytomegalovirus exposure and HLA in healthy donors. A word on this clone: Its antigen is not known.

Broader study findings: Cytomegalovirus association was assigned to under 200 TCR beta chains. Subsequent analysis showed first-cohort TCR clusters tending to co-occur in more than 90 validation repertoires.

J was trimmed by 7 bases and V by 1 base; bases with no gene match: 11. Germline loops: CDR1 SGHDT, CDR2 YYEEEE. The CDR3 covers 16 residues. Data came from immunoSEQ multiplex PCR; TCRdb stores just in-frame clones and leaves some out. The sample yields fewer than 250,000 clones, 87% seen once. The rearrangement uses TRBV5-6 and TRBJ1-5, with 7 bases that match TRBD1. Sequencing was carried out using PBMCs. The TCR was taken from a man aged 18 to 29 in good health and CMV-seronegative. The CDR3 is CASSLLADRETQPQHF. In DNA form, the CDR3 reads TGTGCCAGCAGCTTGTTGGCCGACAGGGAGACCCAGCCCCAGCATTTT.